This TCR beta chain was sequenced for a study of early T cells in non-severe SARS-CoV-2 infection (TCRdb year 2021). Looking at the study overall: Because TCR sequencing was done on bulk RNA from unsorted whole blood, the alpha and beta chains could not be paired. Beyond this particular receptor, the publication reports: VDJdb matching was skewed toward anti-spike CD8 responses, so virus-specific expansions were likely underestimated and private and CD4 specificities were missed.

This clonotype occurred a few times. This receptor's antigen is unknown. No base qualities exist here, and no much larger clone lies one base off it. The method was 5' RACE. Sequencer: NextSeq 500. Unique molecular identifiers were attached to individual cDNA molecules in the TCR library protocol so that sequencing error and PCR bias could be corrected. Sequencing covered both TCR alpha and beta chains, and within each sample the abundances of alpha and beta sequences were tightly co-correlated. As for the original processing: Decombinator V4 was used to perform V gene, J gene and CDR3 annotation of TCR sequences. Expanded TCRs were defined as changing significantly between any two time points under a Poisson model with p below 0.0001. TCR abundances were normalised to the total number of TCRs sequenced per sample and expressed as counts per million. MAIT TCRs were defined by TRAV1-2 paired with TRAJ12, TRAJ20 or TRAJ33, and iNKT TCRs by TRAV10 paired with TRAJ18. VDJdb, accessed on 1 November 2021, was searched for TCRs annotated for CMV, EBV and SARS-CoV-2, and TCRs annotated for more than one antigen were excluded. TCRdb ran its own pipeline on the public reads, namely fastp trimming at Q25 and MiXCR clone calling, and kept in-frame beta chains. Entries that share a CDR3 protein sequence are merged under the most common genes and DNA. The V and J calls shown here were made by TCRdb, not taken from the authors' results. The sample data list tens of thousands of distinct CDR3 sequences, and approximately 4.5% of these were observed just once. About 20% of the sample is held by the ten biggest clonotypes.

Set within a cohort of healthcare workers in London, UK, this nested case-control study involved weekly PCR testing of nasopharyngeal swabs along with blood sampling. Between 23 and 31 March 2020, the week of the UK lockdown, healthcare workers were enrolled and then followed up weekly for as long as 16 weeks. Per the germline V gene, MDHEN is the CDR1 and SYDVKM is the CDR2. The trim is 8 bases for V and 4 bases for J, with a gap of 17 bases between the germline ends. Reading from cysteine to phenylalanine, the CDR3 counts 14 amino acids. The retained sequence is limited to the CDR3, 42 bases, with the frame set at the first base.

This clonotype originated in an adult who was a healthcare worker with PCR-confirmed SARS-CoV-2 infection or an uninfected control (not recorded which). The sequenced sample consisted of whole blood. Here the chain combines TRBV28 and TRBJ1-1; no D gene can be assigned with confidence. The CDR3 has the sequence CASHLVGEPTEAFF. The DNA sequence reads TGTGCCAGCCATTTGGTGGGAGAGCCCACTGAAGCTTTCTTT.